This T cell receptor (beta chain) was recovered during a study of T cell clonality in common variable immunodeficiency. Libraries were prepared by immunoSEQ multiplex PCR; TCRdb keeps only in-frame clonotypes and omits some of them. Singletons are absent from the sample, which has 35,000 to 50,000 clones. Most patients and controls had Caucasian heritage. This CDR3 contains 16 residues. Germline trimming cut 0 bases from V and 2 bases from J; bases unmatched to any gene: 7. Germline V lookup: CDR1 GTSNPN, CDR2 SVGIG (reference sequence). This clone was counted ten times or more. The read gets to within 3 residues of the CDR3 end, and the germline J gene fills in the rest.

The chain uses TRBV30 and TRBJ1-5; 7 bases are a match to TRBD1. Material for sequencing was peripheral blood mononuclear cells. The TCR comes from a person between 18 and 75 years old in good health. This CDR3 reads CAWSVGRGLGNQPQHF. The DNA read from the CDR3 is TGTGCCTGGAGTGTTGGCAGGGGGTTGGGCAATCAGCCC.